This T cell receptor beta chain is drawn from a study of blood T cell repertoires in COVID-19. For the study at large: Acute-phase and convalescent COVID-19 samples originated in the United States, Italy and Spain. Nucleic acid was either cDNA or gDNA, and it came from T cells, B-cell-depleted T cells, or PBMCs.

The V end lost 4 bases, the J end lost 6 bases, and 12 bases lay between the germline ends. The CDR3 spans 13 residues. Germline V gene data show CDR1 as LGHDT and CDR2 as YNNKEL (reference sequence). As originally analysed: By means of reference gene primer amplification, nucleated cell counts were estimated. TCRdb keeps only in-frame clones here, not all; method: immunoSEQ multiplex PCR. Clonal size and the V and J genes are those of that table, whereas D and trimming came from the DNA. The sample carries about 260,000 clones, 80% to 90% recorded once. This clonotype originated in a man aged 25-45 years with active or convalescent COVID-19. The chain joins TRBV3-1 (or the pseudogene TRBV3-2) to TRBJ1-2; a possible D gene is TRBD1 (6 bases). Material: peripheral blood. CDR3 DNA sequence: TGTGCCAGCAGCCGTGAACAGGGTCATGGCTACACCTTC. It codes for CASSREQGHGYTF.